This TCR beta chain was observed in a study of OX40 agonist ivuxolimab in advanced cancers. Overall study: A male proportion of 70% to 90% was recorded, with mean age roughly 60 years and range roughly 20 to 90. One hepatocellular carcinoma and a couple of cutaneous melanoma patients partially responded.

Only in-frame clones appear in the TCRdb table, and some are missing; sequencing was by immunoSEQ multiplex PCR. The sample shows 70,000 or so clones, roughly 80% of them seen only once. Baseline was the first blood sampling point, followed by cycle 4 day 1 and cycle 7 day 1. Study-level points and caveats: Blood T cells, both CD4+ and CD8+, expanded clonally by week 6 at 0.1 to 3.0 mg/kg.

Germline loops: CDR1 MNHNY, CDR2 SVGAGI (reference sequence). This CDR3 has 13 residues. V shed 5 bases and J shed 1 base, with 8 bases lying between them. In regard to this clone: The antigen is not known.

The clonotype originates from an adult with an advanced solid tumor such as melanoma, head and neck, liver or kidney cancer. This material consisted of CD4+ or CD8+ T cells sorted from blood, taken in a trial of the OX40 agonist ivuxolimab. The chain uses TRBV6-6 and TRBJ1-1, with TRBD1 as a possible D gene (5 bases). The CDR3 DNA reads as TGTGCCAGCAGTACCCAGGGGAACACTGAAGCTTTCTTT. As protein: CASSTQGNTEAFF.